These T cell receptor beta chains were read from a single sample in a study of STAT5B mutations in CD4+ large granular lymphocyte leukemia. Profiling relied on immunoSEQ multiplex PCR, and the TCRdb table lists in-frame clones only, not all of them. This table holds 37,000 or so clones, less than 85% found once. Sequencing input: CD4+ T cells from blood buffy coats. These receptors originate from a human donor in good health. CDR3s include the opening cysteine and the closing phenylalanine or tryptophan. D genes are given only for firm matches. Size is omitted from some rows. Given values are once, few, many or a class for expanded clones.

TRBJ2-3,TRBV7-8,once,-,CASSFSLDSLFTDTQYF,TGTGCCAGCAGCTTTTCCCTGGACAGCCTATTCACAGATACGCAGTATTTT
TRBJ1-2,TRBV5-4,-,-,CASSLDFGNYGYTF,TGTGCCAGCAGCTTGGATTTTGGGAACTATGGCTACACCTTC
TRBJ1-2,TRBV11-1,-,TRBD1,CASSLVGQGYGYTF,TGTGCCAGCAGCTTAGTTGGACAGGGCTATGGCTACACCTTC
TRBJ2-3,TRBV5-1,-,TRBD1,CASSLSTWTGGITDTQYF,TGCGCCAGCAGCTTGTCCACTTGGACAGGGGGCATCACAGATACGCAGTATTTT
TRBJ2-2,TRBV9,-,-,CASSVSQAGELFF,TGTGCCAGCAGCGTATCCCAGGCCGGGGAGCTGTTTTTT
TRBJ2-5,TRBV2,few,TRBD2,CASSVGLAGGPTRMETQYF,TGTGCCAGCAGTGTGGGACTAGCGGGAGGGCCGACTAGAATGGAGACCCAGTACTTC
TRBJ2-7,TRBV18,once,-,CASSPRRGVGYEQYF,TGTGCCAGCTCACCCCGGCGGGGCGTTGGGTACGAGCAGTACTTC
TRBJ1-1,TRBV5-1,-,-,CASSLATRGRRNTEAFF,TGCGCCAGCAGCTTGGCCACGCGGGGGCGGAGGAACACTGAAGCTTTCTTT
TRBJ1-2,TRBV10-3,-,-,CAISESRGRGYNYGYTF,TGTGCCATCAGTGAGTCGAGGGGACGGGGTTATAACTATGGCTACACCTTC
TRBJ2-1,TRBV19,-,-,CASSTNRGGEQFF,TGTGCCAGTAGTACTAACAGGGGGGGGGAGCAGTTCTTC
TRBJ2-5,TRBV4-1,-,-,CASSRALQETQYF,TGCGCCAGCAGCCGGGCCCTTCAAGAGACCCAGTACTTC
TRBJ2-3,TRBV4-3,-,TRBD2,CASSQGLAGADTQYF,TGCGCCAGCAGCCAGGGACTAGCGGGGGCTGATACGCAGTATTTT
TRBJ1-2,TRBV5-4,-,TRBD1,CASTPRQGDYGYTF,TGTGCCAGCACCCCTCGACAGGGAGACTATGGCTACACCTTC
TRBJ2-1,TRBV2,few,-,CASSPDPNNEQFF,TGTGCCAGCAGTCCTGACCCTAACAATGAGCAGTTCTTC
TRBJ2-3,TRBV30,-,-,CAWKETSTDTQYF,TGTGCCTGGAAGGAGACTAGCACAGATACGCAGTATTTT
TRBJ2-2,TRBV19,few,-,CASRGFSNTGELFF,TGTGCCAGTCGGGGGTTCTCGAACACCGGGGAGCTGTTTTTT
TRBJ2-3,TRBV19,-,-,CASSLEGTDTQYF,TGTGCCAGTAGTCTGGAGGGAACAGATACGCAGTATTTT
TRBJ1-6,TRBV30,-,-,CAWRVGWDSPLHF,TGTGCCTGGAGAGTCGGGTGGGACTCACCCCTCCACTTT
TRBJ1-1,TRBV30,-,TRBD1,CAWGYTGATEAFF,TGTGCCTGGGGATATACAGGGGCCACTGAAGCTTTCTTT
TRBJ2-3,TRBV9,-,TRBD2,CASSKRLAGTTDTQYF,TGTGCCAGCAGCAAACGACTAGCGGGGACAACAGATACGCAGTATTTT
TRBJ1-4,TRBV10-3,few,-,CAIRAAASTREKLFF,TGTGCCATCAGAGCGGCGGCCTCCACCCGGGAAAAACTGTTTTTT
TRBJ1-3,TRBV30,-,-,CAWSGVGNTIYF,TGTGCCTGGTCAGGAGTTGGAAACACCATATATTTT
TRBJ1-1,TRBV12-5,-,-,CASGLNSGTEAFF,TGTGCTAGTGGTTTGAATTCGGGCACTGAAGCTTTCTTT
TRBJ1-1,TRBV7-3,-,-,CASNTPGTEAFF,TGTGCCAGCAACACACCCGGGACGGAAGCTTTCTTT
TRBJ2-5,TRBV10-3,-,-,CAISEGGKETQYF,TGTGCCATCAGTGAAGGGGGGAAAGAGACCCAGTACTTC
TRBJ2-6,TRBV11-2,once,-,CASSLPAGANVLTF,TGTGCCAGCAGCTTACCCGCTGGGGCCAACGTCCTGACTTTC
TRBJ2-5,TRBV7-8,-,TRBD2,CASSLSGSGNQETQYF,TGTGCCAGCAGCTTATCAGGAAGCGGGAACCAAGAGACCCAGTACTTC
TRBJ2-7,TRBV9,-,TRBD1,CASSVGGDRAYEQYF,TGTGCCAGCAGCGTAGGTGGGGACAGGGCTTACGAGCAGTACTTC
TRBJ2-3,TRBV6-4,once,TRBD2,CASSDSGLAADTQYF,TGTGCCAGCAGTGACTCGGGACTAGCGGCAGATACGCAGTATTTT
TRBJ2-2,TRBV29-1,-,TRBD2,CSVELAGGQSRPGELFF,TGCAGCGTCGAACTAGCGGGAGGGCAATCGCGGCCCGGGGAGCTGTTTTTT
TRBJ1-2,TRBV5-6,-,-,CASSLVAGPNYGYTF,TGTGCCAGCAGCTTGGTGGCAGGGCCTAACTATGGCTACACCTTC
TRBJ1-1,TRBV5-1,-,-,CASSLGEADTEAFF,TGCGCCAGCAGCTTGGGTGAGGCGGACACTGAAGCTTTCTTT
TRBJ1-2,TRBV25-1,-,-,CASSEYGDKHGYTF,TGTGCCAGCAGTGAATATGGAGACAAACATGGCTACACCTTC
TRBJ1-2,TRBV7-9,-,-,CASSLVDSDGYTF,TGTGCCAGCAGCTTAGTGGACAGCGATGGCTACACCTTC
TRBJ1-6,TRBV10-3,-,-,CAISGTGGPRSSPLHF,TGTGCCATCAGTGGGACTGGGGGCCCGAGGAGTTCACCCCTCCACTTT
TRBJ2-7,TRBV14,-,TRBD1,CAPGGYSVLDYEQYF,TGTGCCCCAGGGGGCTACAGTGTACTCGATTACGAGCAGTACTTC
TRBJ2-3,TRBV4-1,-,TRBD2,CASSQYLAGVSSTDTQYF,TGCGCCAGCAGCCAATACTTAGCGGGGGTATCTAGCACAGATACGCAGTATTTT
TRBJ1-5,TRBV27,-,TRBD1,CASRTGQGSGQPQHF,TGTGCCAGCAGAACCGGACAGGGAAGCGGTCAGCCCCAGCATTTT
TRBJ2-1,TRBV13,-,TRBD2,CASSSWTSGRAGSYNEQFF,TGTGCCAGCAGCTCGTGGACTAGCGGGAGGGCCGGCTCCTACAATGAGCAGTTCTTC
TRBJ2-3,TRBV5-1,-,TRBD2,CASSTRTSGGSDTQYF,TGCGCCAGCAGCACCCGGACTAGCGGGGGCTCAGATACGCAGTATTTT
TRBJ1-3,TRBV30,-,TRBD1,CASNKQGFSSGNTIYF,TGTGCCTCCAATAAACAGGGGTTCAGCTCTGGAAACACCATATATTTT
TRBJ1-5,TRBV7-9,-,-,CASSGTGGQGQPQHF,TGTGCCAGCAGCGGAACTGGGGGGCAGGGTCAGCCCCAGCATTTT
TRBJ1-5,TRBV4-1,-,-,CASSQDPSQPQHF,TGCGCCAGCAGCCAAGATCCGTCTCAGCCCCAGCATTTT
TRBJ1-1,TRBV19,-,-,CASSYPNTEAFF,TGTGCCAGTAGTTATCCGAACACTGAAGCTTTCTTT
TRBJ2-1,TRBV7-2,-,-,CASSYYPYEQFF,TGTGCCAGCAGCTATTATCCCTATGAGCAGTTCTTC
TRBJ1-5,TRBV2,few,-,CASRWGTSSLSNQPQHF,TGTGCCAGCAGATGGGGGACGTCCTCCCTTAGCAATCAGCCCCAGCATTTT
TRBJ2-7,TRBV6-1,-,TRBD2,CASSALGLPSYEQYF,TGTGCCAGCAGCGCCTTGGGACTACCCTCCTACGAGCAGTACTTC
TRBJ1-6,TRBV4-3,once,-,CASSQDGGKGVSYNSPLHF,TGCGCCAGCAGCCAAGATGGTGGTAAGGGGGTGTCCTATAATTCACCCCTCCACTTT
TRBJ1-4,TRBV7-8,-,-,CASSLEGFNEKLFF,TGTGCCAGCAGCTTAGAGGGCTTTAATGAAAAACTGTTTTTT
TRBJ1-2,TRBV29-1,-,-,CSVVQGDYGYTF,TGCAGCGTCGTCCAGGGCGACTATGGCTACACCTTC
TRBJ1-6,TRBV7-2,-,TRBD1,CASSLEGASPLHF,TGTGCCAGCAGCTTAGAGGGGGCTTCACCCCTCCACTTT
TRBJ1-2,TRBV28,-,-,CASSLDNYGYTF,TGTGCCAGCAGTTTAGATAACTATGGCTACACCTTC
TRBJ1-2,TRBV4-3,-,TRBD1,CASSQDPGQGASGYTF,TGCGCCAGCAGCCAAGACCCGGGACAGGGGGCGAGTGGCTACACCTTC
TRBJ2-3,TRBV11-2,-,TRBD1,CASSLGGQATQYF,TGTGCCAGCAGCTTAGGCGGACAGGCTACGCAGTATTTT
TRBJ1-1,TRBV7-9,-,-,CASSPRGGVNTEAFF,TGTGCCAGCAGCCCCCGGGGGGGTGTGAACACTGAAGCTTTCTTT
TRBJ2-1,TRBV4-2,-,TRBD2,CASSQDGATSGGLYNEQFF,TGTGCCAGCAGCCAAGACGGGGCGACTAGCGGGGGGCTATACAATGAGCAGTTCTTC
TRBJ2-3,TRBV27,-,-,CASSFSLGNTQYF,TGTGCCAGCAGCTTCAGTTTGGGGAATACGCAGTATTTT
TRBJ1-1,TRBV5-1,-,-,CASSLDLNTEAFF,TGCGCCAGCAGCTTGGATTTGAACACTGAAGCTTTCTTT
TRBJ1-1,TRBV7-9,-,-,CASSPFDTEAFF,TGTGCCAGCAGCCCCTTTGACACTGAAGCTTTCTTT